The clone carrying this TCR beta chain has only a few counts. Its antigen is unidentified. This entry belongs to a study of T-cell memory formation after mild COVID-19. Study in general: Most TCR clusters belonged to a single donor. Study-wide results and caveats: A second wave expanding day 15 to 37 was CD4+-biased; contracting clones were balanced. CD4+ contracting clones were mainly CM and EM; CD8+ ones, EMRA.

TCRdb reprocessed the 5' RACE reads via MiXCR and lists one record per CDR3 protein. Of 57,000 or so distinct CDR3 sequences in the sample, around 10% were seen once. V shed 5 bases and J 0 bases; nucleotides not matched to a gene: 3. CDR3 length: 15 residues. Germline CDR1 is MNHEY and CDR2 is SVGAGI. Sequenced material: PBMCs or a T cell subset sorted from them (not recorded which). The TCR was taken from a man younger than 35 who had mild COVID-19 (a few samples of this study predate the infection). Cell type and time point are not known. V and J are TRBV6-5 and TRBJ2-2; 7 bases match TRBD1. CDR3 protein: CASSETGSNTGELFF. DNA of the CDR3: TGTGCCAGCAGTGAGACAGGGTCGAACACCGGGGAGCTGTTTTTT.